Shown below are 25 T cell receptor beta chains from a single sample sequenced in a study of blood T cell repertoires in COVID-19. Repertoires were generated with immunoSEQ multiplex PCR, while TCRdb's copy carries only in-frame clones and drops some. Of over 200,000 clones listed, roughly 79% are singletons. Sequencing was performed on PBMCs or T cells enriched from blood (not recorded which). These receptors were taken from a woman in her 50s with acute COVID-19.

The chain links TRBV3-1 (or the pseudogene TRBV3-2) to TRBJ2-3; 8 nucleotides align to TRBD1. With V trimmed by 0 bases and J by 2 bases, 13 bases remained unmatched. Per germline, CDR1 LGHDT and CDR2 YNNKEL (reference sequence). This CDR3 has 19 residues. Here the CDR3 reads CASSQDSFGQGSNTDTQYF. DNA of the CDR3: TGTGCCAGCAGCCAAGATTCCTTTGGACAGGGATCAAACACAGATACGCAGTATTTT.

The rearrangement links TRBV10-3 to TRBJ1-1; D unclear. The CDR3 is 11 residues long. V dropped 6 bases and J dropped 2 bases, with 4 bases sitting between them. The germline CDR1 and CDR2 sequences are ENHRY and SYGVKD. The CDR3 sequence is CAIRRNTEAFF. The DNA for the CDR3 is TGTGCCATCAGGCGAAACACTGAAGCTTTCTTT.

In nucleotides, the CDR3 is TGCGCCAGCAGCCATCTTCCTGGGGCCAACGTCCTGACTTTC. This translates into CASSHLPGANVLTF. The gene calls are TRBV4-3 and TRBJ2-6; D is undetermined. Germline CDR1 LGHNA, CDR2 YSLEER. The CDR3 covers 14 residues. Trimming removed 3 bases at V and 2 bases at J, with 5 bases between.

This clone appeared a single time. The chain employs TRBV9 and TRBJ1-5, with D uncertain. Trimming removed 0 bases at V and 2 bases at J, with 12 bases between. Germline lookup yields CDR1 SGDLS and CDR2 YYNGEE. This CDR3 is 16 amino acids long. CDR3 DNA sequence: TGTGCCAGCAGCGTAGATGCGGGGTTAGGCAATCAGCCCCAGCATTTT. The encoded protein is CASSVDAGLGNQPQHF.

The chain joins TRBV7-8 to TRBJ2-1, with 13 bases that match TRBD2. The CDR3 is 16 amino acids. Germline trimming cut 3 bases from V and 12 bases from J; bases unmatched to any gene: 11. Germline loops: CDR1 SGHVS, CDR2 FQNEAQ. The CDR3 coding sequence is TGTGCCAGCAGCTTCGGACTAGCGGGAGCGACCGATCCGCAGTTCTTC. As protein: CASSFGLAGATDPQFF.

The chain couples TRBV9 to TRBJ1-3; D is ambiguous. V was pared by 0 bases and J by 4 bases, with 8 bases between. Germline-derived CDR1 and CDR2 are SGDLS and YYNGEE. The CDR3 runs to 14 residues. The CDR3, as DNA: TGTGCCAGCAGCGTAGATGTCCCGGGAAACACCATATATTTT. The encoded protein is CASSVDVPGNTIYF.

The V gene is TRBV4-1, the J gene TRBJ1-2; no reliable D call. Per the germline V gene, CDR1 is MGHRA and CDR2 is YSYEKL. The CDR3 totals 15 residues. V gave up 1 base and J gave up 5 bases, with 14 bases separating them. DNA for the CDR3: TGCGCCAGCAGCCAAGTGGAGGGAAGATCGTATGGCTACACCTTC. It yields the protein CASSQVEGRSYGYTF.

This clone occurred a few times. Other nucleotide sequences from this sample produce the same CDR3. This rearrangement joins TRBV18 to TRBJ1-1, with D maybe TRBD1 (6 bases). Germline V CDR1 and CDR2: KGHSH, LQKENI. This CDR3 has 14 residues. The V end was cut by 1 base, the J end by 0 bases, with 6 bases between. The CDR3: CASSPQGVNTEAFF. In nucleotides, the CDR3 is TGTGCCAGCTCACCACAGGGGGTGAACACTGAAGCTTTCTTT.

The DNA for the CDR3 is TGTGCCAGCAGTTTATCCGGGGGAGGATATGGCTACACCTTC. This sequence encodes CASSLSGGGYGYTF. The chain uses TRBV27 and TRBJ1-2; weak D call: TRBD1 (5 bases). The CDR3 loop spans 14 amino acids. Germline assignment: CDR1 MNHEY and CDR2 SMNVEV (reference sequence). Trimming cost V 0 bases and J 5 bases, with 10 bases left between them.

This clone occurred once. The V call is TRBV5-1, the J call TRBJ2-1, with D possibly being TRBD1 (5 bases). This CDR3 is built from 15 residues. Germline V lookup: CDR1 SGHRS, CDR2 YFSETQ. The V and J ends lost 3 bases and 5 bases respectively, with 15 bases between them. The CDR3 bases are TGCGCCAGCAGCTCGACAGCTCACTTAAACAATGAGCAGTTCTTC. This sequence encodes CASSSTAHLNNEQFF. The full variable domain, with the rest looked up from reference TRBV5-1 and TRBJ2-1, is KAGVTQTPRYLIKTRGQQVTLSCSPISGHRSVSWYQQTPGQGLQFLFEYFSETQRNKGNFPGRFSGRQFSNSRSEMNVSTLELGDSALYLCASSSTAHLNNEQFFGPGTRLTVL.

The rearrangement joins TRBV25-1 to TRBJ2-7, with 7 bases identical to TRBD2. Germline V gives CDR1 MGHDK, CDR2 SYGVNS. V was pared by 4 bases and J by 3 bases, with 6 bases of the junction left unmatched. The CDR3 sequence is 14 residues long. This chain's CDR3 is CASSGTTGGYEQYF. Written as DNA, the CDR3 is TGTGCCAGCAGTGGGACCACGGGAGGCTACGAGCAGTACTTC.

The rearrangement joins TRBV7-9 to TRBJ2-2; D may be TRBD2 (5 bases). The germline gives CDR1 SEHNR, CDR2 FQNEAQ (reference sequence). V lost 0 bases, J lost 0 bases, and 11 bases lay in between. CDR3 length equals 17 residues. CDR3 region: CASSLATGSANTGELFF. CDR3 sequence (DNA): TGTGCCAGCAGCTTAGCGACGGGGAGTGCGAACACCGGGGAGCTGTTTTTT.

This chain connects TRBV3-1 (or the pseudogene TRBV3-2) to TRBJ2-5; D not resolved. V gave up 0 bases and J gave up 0 bases, with 8 bases separating them. The CDR3 runs 15 residues. Looked up from germline, CDR1 is LGHDT and CDR2 is YNNKEL (reference sequence). CDR3 DNA sequence: TGTGCCAGCAGCCAAGAGCTACAGTACCAAGAGACCCAGTACTTC. Translated: CASSQELQYQETQYF.

The rearrangement links TRBV12-3 or TRBV12-4 to TRBJ1-2; no definite D call. The CDR3 spans 13 residues. Trimming pared 6 bases from V and 3 bases from J, leaving 11 bases between. The CDR3 spells CASRSEAHYGYTF. CDR3 coding DNA: TGTGCCAGCAGATCAGAGGCCCACTATGGCTACACCTTC.

This chain links TRBV28 with TRBJ2-7, with a weak D call TRBD1 (6 bases). This CDR3 region has 16 residues. Germline CDR1 is MDHEN and CDR2 is SYDVKM. V was clipped by 4 bases and J by 0 bases, with 16 bases between them. The CDR3 sequence is CASSSAKGESSYEQYF. CDR3 nucleotides: TGTGCCAGCAGTTCCGCGAAGGGGGAGAGCTCCTACGAGCAGTACTTC.

The V call is TRBV5-1, the J call TRBJ2-7; D is ambiguous. The CDR3 consists of 15 residues. V shed 0 bases and J shed 0 bases, with 10 bases lying between them. Germline assignment: CDR1 SGHRS and CDR2 YFSETQ. The CDR3 bases are TGCGCCAGCAGCTTGGGAGGTGAAAACTCCTACGAGCAGTACTTC. The encoded protein is CASSLGGENSYEQYF.

The V gene is TRBV4-3, the J gene TRBJ2-3, with D possibly being TRBD1 (5 bases). With 5 bases removed from V and 2 bases from J, the gap between germline ends came to 26 bases. Per the germline V gene, CDR1 is LGHNA and CDR2 is YSLEER. The CDR3 contains 19 residues. CDR3 sequence: CASSDLEWPGQITTDTQYF. The DNA of the CDR3 is TGCGCCAGCAGCGATTTAGAGTGGCCAGGACAAATAACCACAGATACGCAGTATTTT.

The J gene is TRBJ2-4, the V gene TRBV21-1; no DNA check was done on the table's D call, TRBD2. TRBV21-1 is labeled a pseudogene. The CDR3 has 18 residues. DNA of the CDR3: TGTGCCAGCAGCAAAGTGGGGGGGCCCAGATCAGCCAAAAACATTCAGTACTTC. Its protein is CASSKVGGPRSAKNIQYF.

This clone was observed a handful of times. The V gene is TRBV28, the J gene TRBJ2-5; 11 nucleotides align to TRBD2. Losses at the gene ends were 3 bases for V and 2 bases for J; bases not matched to a gene: 5. Germline V gene data show CDR1 as MDHEN and CDR2 as SYDVKM. The CDR3 contains 16 residues. The CDR3 reads CASSFAGLAGQETQYF. The DNA for the CDR3 is TGTGCCAGCAGTTTCGCAGGACTAGCGGGTCAAGAGACCCAGTACTTC.

J is TRBJ2-3 and V is TRBV9; 9 bases are a match to TRBD2. CDR1 is SGDLS and CDR2 is YYNGEE in the germline V gene. Trimming removed 3 bases from V and 4 bases from J; junction bases left unmatched: 6. This CDR3 comprises 15 residues. CDR3 sequence reads: CASSGAREGPDTQYF. CDR3 nucleotides: TGTGCCAGCAGCGGGGCGCGGGAGGGGCCAGATACGCAGTATTTT. Full variable domain (remainder filled in from reference TRBV9 and TRBJ2-3): DSGVTQTPKHLITATGQRVTLRCSPRSGDLSVYWYQQSLDQGLQFLIQYYNGEERAKGNILERFSAQQFPDLHSELNLSSLELGDSALYFCASSGAREGPDTQYFGPGTRLTVL.

The chain uses TRBV2 and TRBJ1-1; 10 bases agree with TRBD1. Germline CDR1 SNHLY, CDR2 FYNNEI. There are 16 residues in the CDR3. The ends lost 6 bases at V and 4 bases at J; junction bases unmatched: 11. CDR3 region: CASSRQGAGLGTEAFF. The CDR3 nucleotides read TGTGCCAGCAGCCGACAGGGGGCAGGGTTAGGCACTGAAGCTTTCTTT.

The gene calls are TRBV11-2 and TRBJ2-1; possible D gene TRBD2, 6 bases. The CDR3 runs 14 residues. Germline V gene sequence: CDR1 SGHAT, CDR2 FQNNGV. The V gene lost 5 bases and the J gene lost 3 bases, with 11 bases spanning the gap. The CDR3 bases are TGTGCCAGCAGCGGAGACGGGGGCTACAATGAGCAGTTCTTC. Translation gives CASSGDGGYNEQFF.

Remarks on this clone: A read error may account for a junction end that differs from germline. V usage is TRBV7-7 and J usage is TRBJ2-1; tentatively, D is TRBD1 (6 bases). Germline CDR1 SSHAT, CDR2 FNYEAQ (reference sequence). CDR3 length equals 15 residues. CDR3 residues: CASSVRDTTYNEQFF. CDR3 bases: TGTGCTAGCAGCGTCCGGGACACGACCTACAATGAGCAGTTCTTC.

The chain combines TRBV30 with TRBJ1-5, with a possible D match to TRBD1 (5 bases). Trimming removed 1 base from V and 2 bases from J, with 9 bases in between. This CDR3 region has 14 residues. Germline assignment: CDR1 GTSNPN and CDR2 SVGIG (reference sequence). CDR3 bases: TGTGCCTGGAGTGCCAGGGCACGCAATCAGCCCCAGCATTTT. Translated, it gives CAWSARARNQPQHF.

The chain uses TRBV7-8 and TRBJ2-5; possible D gene TRBD2, 6 bases. Germline values: CDR1 SGHVS, CDR2 FQNEAQ. The CDR3 has 13 amino acids. V was trimmed by 5 bases and J by 5 bases, leaving 12 bases between them. CDR3 loop: CASSPRRGETQYF. The CDR3 DNA follows: TGTGCCAGCAGCCCTCGCCGGGGGGAGACCCAGTACTTC.